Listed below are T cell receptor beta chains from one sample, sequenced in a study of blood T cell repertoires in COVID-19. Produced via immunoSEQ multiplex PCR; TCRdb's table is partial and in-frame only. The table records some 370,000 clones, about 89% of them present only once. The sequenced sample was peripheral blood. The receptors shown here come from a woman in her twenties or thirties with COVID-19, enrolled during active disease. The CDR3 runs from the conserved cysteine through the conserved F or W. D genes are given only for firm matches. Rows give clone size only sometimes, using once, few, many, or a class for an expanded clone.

DNA: TGCGCCAGCAGCCAAAAGGACAGAAATAATTCACCCCTCCACTTT
CDR3: CASSQKDRNNSPLHF
length: 15
size: few
D: NA
V: TRBV4-1
J: TRBJ1-6

DNA: TGTGCCAGCAGAATTACGCTAGGGACAGTGGCTAATGAAAAACTGTTTTTT
CDR3: CASRITLGTVANEKLFF
length: 17
size: NA
D: TRBD1
V: TRBV27
J: TRBJ1-4

DNA: TGTGCCAGCAGCCCACGTTGGACAGGGTCCTACGAGCAGTACTTC
CDR3: CASSPRWTGSYEQYF
length: 15
size: NA
D: TRBD1
V: TRBV7-9
J: TRBJ2-7

DNA: TGTGCCAGCAGCTTAGGTATGGGGACTAGTCATGAGCAGTTCTTC
CDR3: CASSLGMGTSHEQFF
length: 15
size: NA
D: TRBD2
V: TRBV7-6
J: TRBJ2-1

DNA: TGCGCCAGCAGCTCTACGGGACAGGGTCAAGACAACCCGTACTTC
CDR3: CASSSTGQGQDNPYF
length: 15
size: NA
D: TRBD1
V: TRBV5-1
J: TRBJ2-7

DNA: TGTGCCAGCAGCTTAGCGGGCGTGTCTGAAGCTTTCTTT
CDR3: CASSLAGVSEAFF
length: 13
size: NA
D: NA
V: TRBV7-2
J: TRBJ1-1

DNA: TGTGCCAGCAGCCCCCGACAGGGGGCCGGGTCACCCCTCCACTTT
CDR3: CASSPRQGAGSPLHF
length: 15
size: NA
D: TRBD1
V: TRBV9
J: TRBJ1-6

DNA: TGTGCCAGCAGCTTTGGGACAGACACTGAAGCTTTCTTT
CDR3: CASSFGTDTEAFF
length: 13
size: NA
D: TRBD1
V: TRBV7-2
J: TRBJ1-1

DNA: TGTGCCAGCAGTTCTTCCCGGGACTTCCACAATGAGCAGTTCTTC
CDR3: CASSSSRDFHNEQFF
length: 15
size: NA
D: NA
V: TRBV27
J: TRBJ2-1

DNA: TGTGCCAGCAGCGACGGGACTAGCGGGAATGAGCAGTTCTTC
CDR3: CASSDGTSGNEQFF
length: 14
size: NA
D: TRBD2
V: TRBV9
J: TRBJ2-1

DNA: TGTGCCAGCAGCCCCGTTCGAGGCAGATCCCACCAAGAGACCCAGTACTTC
CDR3: CASSPVRGRSHQETQYF
length: 17
size: NA
D: NA
V: TRBV7-9
J: TRBJ2-5

DNA: TGTGCCAGCAGCTTCACAGACTCCTACGAGCAGTACTTC
CDR3: CASSFTDSYEQYF
length: 13
size: NA
D: NA
V: TRBV21-1
J: TRBJ2-7

DNA: TGTGCCAGCAGCTTCGGCGGCAACGCCTACAATGAGCAGTTCTTC
CDR3: CASSFGGNAYNEQFF
length: 15
size: once
D: NA
V: TRBV5-4
J: TRBJ2-1

DNA: TGTGCTCAGCATGGGCGGGGGAGCTCCTACGAGCAGTACTTC
CDR3: CAQHGRGSSYEQYF
length: 14
size: NA
D: TRBD2
V: TRBV27
J: TRBJ2-7

DNA: TGCGCCAGCAGCCCCTCAGGGACAGGGCTCAATGAGCAGTTCTTC
CDR3: CASSPSGTGLNEQFF
length: 15
size: NA
D: TRBD1
V: TRBV4-1
J: TRBJ2-1

DNA: TGTGCCAGCTCGCTTAACGGCGGGGATGACACTGAAGCTTTCTTT
CDR3: CASSLNGGDDTEAFF
length: 15
size: once
D: NA
V: TRBV18
J: TRBJ1-1

DNA: TGTGCCAGCAGCTTGGGCAGGGAGCAGTTCTTC
CDR3: CASSLGREQFF
length: 11
size: NA
D: NA
V: TRBV7-2
J: TRBJ2-1

DNA: TGCGCCAGCAGCCAAGAGGTATTTTCGGGGGACGGCTACACCTTC
CDR3: CASSQEVFSGDGYTF
length: 15
size: NA
D: NA
V: TRBV4-3
J: TRBJ1-2

DNA: TGCGCCAGCAGCCAAGTATTGGGGACTAGCGCGCCAAGCTCCTACAATGAGCAGTTCTTC
CDR3: CASSQVLGTSAPSSYNEQFF
length: 20
size: NA
D: TRBD2
V: TRBV4-3
J: TRBJ2-1

DNA: TGTGCCAGCAGTTCTCCCCGGCGGGAGATGACAGATACGCAGTATTTT
CDR3: CASSSPRREMTDTQYF
length: 16
size: NA
D: TRBD2
V: TRBV28
J: TRBJ2-3